This is a list of T cell receptor beta chains from one sample in a study of T cell responses to AZD1222 COVID-19 vaccine. Repertoires were generated with immunoSEQ multiplex PCR, while TCRdb's copy carries only in-frame clones and drops some. The sample records over 100,000 clones, approximately 88% being singletons. The specimen comprised peripheral blood, sampled on day 0 of MenACWY control vaccination. These receptors were collected from an adult in good health. Each CDR3 is given with its conserved first and last residue. The D gene is left open where the match is weak. Not all rows give a size; the values are once, few, many and, for expanded clones, a class.

>TRBJ2-3|NA|TRBV4-1|NA
CASSPRRRARGDTQYF
TGCGCCAGCAGCCCTCGACGGAGGGCGCGGGGAGATACGCAGTATTTT
>TRBJ2-1|NA|TRBV7-6|NA
CASSPYYNEQFF
TGTGCCAGCAGCCCCTACTACAATGAGCAGTTCTTC
>TRBJ2-1|NA|TRBV12-3/TRBV12-4|few
CASSSDSPNEQFF
TGTGCCAGCAGTTCAGACAGTCCCAATGAGCAGTTCTTC
>TRBJ2-3|NA|TRBV19|NA
CASRTGSGLRDTQYF
TGTGCCAGTAGAACAGGGAGCGGCCTCCGGGATACGCAGTATTTT
>TRBJ2-3|NA|TRBV6-4|few
CASSVLGGGPTDTQYF
TGTGCCAGCAGTGTCCTAGGGGGAGGGCCGACAGATACGCAGTATTTT
>TRBJ2-2|NA|TRBV27|NA
CASRLAPGFTGELFF
TGTGCCAGCAGATTAGCCCCGGGATTCACCGGGGAGCTGTTTTTT
>TRBJ2-6|NA|TRBV9|NA
CASSVGVNSGANVLTF
TGTGCCAGCAGCGTAGGTGTGAACTCTGGGGCCAACGTCCTGACTTTC
>TRBJ1-4|NA|TRBV25-1|NA
CATSGFGDEKLFF
TGTGCCACCTCAGGCTTTGGGGATGAAAAACTGTTTTTT
>TRBJ1-2|TRBD1|TRBV7-2|NA
CASSYRGGGYTF
TGTGCCAGCAGCTACAGGGGGGGCGGCTACACCTTC
>TRBJ1-4|NA|TRBV6-6|NA
CASSTGYGDWEKLFF
TGTGCCAGCAGTACAGGGTACGGGGATTGGGAAAAACTGTTTTTT
>TRBJ1-6|TRBD1|TRBV28|once
CASSLSDRQNSPLHF
TGTGCCAGCAGTTTATCGGACAGGCAAAATTCACCCCTCCACTTT
>TRBJ2-1|TRBD1|TRBV7-2|NA
CASSWRQGSSYNEQFF
TGTGCCAGCAGCTGGCGACAGGGCAGCTCCTACAATGAGCAGTTCTTC
>TRBJ2-2|NA|TRBV4-1|few
CASRRYTNTGELFF
TGCGCCAGCAGGAGATATACGAACACCGGGGAGCTGTTTTTT
>TRBJ1-2|NA|TRBV5-5|NA
CASSLRRAKGSGYTF
TGTGCCAGCAGCTTGCGCAGGGCCAAGGGGTCCGGCTACACCTTC
>TRBJ1-1|TRBD1|TRBV7-3|NA
CASSLGTGMNTEAFF
TGTGCCAGCAGCTTAGGGACAGGAATGAACACTGAAGCTTTCTTT
>TRBJ2-7|TRBD1|TRBV6-2/TRBV6-3|NA
CASSHPTRGPDNMGEQYF
TGTGCCAGCAGTCACCCCACAAGGGGGCCGGATAACATGGGTGAGCAGTACTTC
>TRBJ1-1|NA|TRBV12-3/TRBV12-4|NA
CASSLGEDTEAFF
TGTGCCAGCAGTTTGGGGGAGGACACTGAAGCTTTCTTT
>TRBJ2-1|TRBD1|TRBV9|once
CASSVGTGNFPEQFF
TGTGCCAGCAGCGTAGGGACAGGGAACTTCCCTGAGCAGTTCTTC
>TRBJ2-7|NA|TRBV28|NA
CASSKDSYEQYF
TGTGCCAGCAGTAAGGACAGCTACGAGCAGTACTTC
>TRBJ1-2|TRBD1|TRBV4-2|NA
CASSQDGGGRYGYTF
TGTGCCAGCAGCCAAGATGGAGGGGGCCGTTATGGCTACACCTTC
>TRBJ2-5|TRBD2|TRBV6-5|NA
CATRLAGGQETQYF
TGTGCCACCCGACTAGCGGGAGGTCAGGAGACCCAGTACTTC
>TRBJ2-1|TRBD2|TRBV9|NA
CASGTSGATPDEQFF
TGTGCCAGCGGGACTAGCGGGGCGACCCCCGATGAGCAGTTCTTC
>TRBJ1-1|NA|TRBV2|NA
CASRREGGRTEAFF
TGTGCCAGCAGGAGGGAAGGGGGAAGGACTGAAGCTTTCTTT
>TRBJ2-7|TRBD2|TRBV3-1/TRBV3-2|NA
CASSHLGGVGGEQYF
TGTGCCAGCAGCCATCTGGGGGGGGTCGGCGGCGAGCAGTACTTC
>TRBJ1-1|NA|TRBV28|NA
CASSSGRPGAFF
TGTGCCAGCAGTTCCGGACGCCCTGGGGCTTTCTTT
>TRBJ2-3|TRBD2|TRBV5-3|NA
CARSRGLAGYTDTQYF
TGTGCCAGAAGCCGTGGACTAGCGGGATACACAGATACGCAGTATTTT
>TRBJ1-5|NA|TRBV27|NA
CASSLVGGGQPQHF
TGTGCCAGCAGTTTAGTAGGGGGTGGGCAGCCCCAGCATTTT
>TRBJ1-6|NA|TRBV4-3|NA
CASSPRSGAENSPLHF
TGCGCCAGCAGCCCTAGGTCGGGGGCAGAAAATTCACCCCTCCACTTT
>TRBJ2-1|TRBD2|TRBV7-3|few
CASSLVLAGGNEQFF
TGTGCCAGCAGCTTAGTTCTAGCGGGAGGCAATGAGCAGTTCTTC
>TRBJ2-7|TRBD1|TRBV7-9|NA
CASSPSSGTGLIEQYF
TGTGCCAGCAGCCCCTCATCCGGGACAGGGCTTATCGAGCAGTACTTC
>TRBJ1-2|NA|TRBV5-1|NA
CASKLADNYGYTF
TGCGCCAGCAAGCTTGCGGATAACTATGGCTACACCTTC
>TRBJ1-1|NA|TRBV28|NA
CASKDWGLNTEAFF
TGTGCCAGCAAGGACTGGGGTCTGAACACTGAAGCTTTCTTT